Listed below are T cell receptor beta chains from one sample, sequenced in a study of T cell responses to AZD1222 COVID-19 vaccine. Libraries were prepared by immunoSEQ multiplex PCR; TCRdb keeps only in-frame clonotypes and omits some of them. The sample holds tens of thousands of clones, around 80% seen once. Source: peripheral blood, taken 28 days after the second AZD1222 dose. Receptors were obtained from an adult who received the AZD1222 COVID-19 vaccine. Each CDR3 is given with its conserved first and last residue. D genes are given only for firm matches. Some rows have no size entry. The others give once, few or many, or a class for an expanded clone.

TRBV13	TRBJ1-1	.	.	TGTGCCAGCGCTGCTAAGGGCGGGGGCACTGAAGCTTTCTTT	CASAAKGGGTEAFF
TRBV11-2	TRBJ2-2	few	TRBD2	TGTGCCAGCAGATCAATACAGGGACTAGCGGGCACCGGGGAGCTGTTTTTT	CASRSIQGLAGTGELFF
TRBV7-2	TRBJ1-1	.	.	TGTGCCAGCAGCTTTAGCCCCATGAACACTGAAGCTTTCTTT	CASSFSPMNTEAFF
TRBV7-9	TRBJ2-1	.	.	TGTGCCAGCAGCCCTGAGCCAGGCGAGCAGTTCTTC	CASSPEPGEQFF
TRBV27	TRBJ2-1	.	TRBD2	TGTGCCAGCAGTCCTGACAGTTGGACTAGCAATGAGCAGTTCTTC	CASSPDSWTSNEQFF
TRBV19	TRBJ2-3	.	.	TGTGCCAGTAGTAGTCCGGGACCCGTCAGAAGGGCGGATACGCAGTATTTT	CASSSPGPVRRADTQYF
TRBV7-2	TRBJ2-1	.	.	TGTGCCAGCAGCTTAGATGACAGATACAATGAGCAGTTCTTC	CASSLDDRYNEQFF
TRBV3-1/TRBV3-2	TRBJ2-2	.	.	TGTGCCAGCAGCCGGACGGAAGGCACCGGGGAGCTGTTTTTT	CASSRTEGTGELFF
TRBV7-2	TRBJ2-1	few	.	TGTGCCAGCAGCTTAGAAGGATTCAATGAGCAGTTCTTC	CASSLEGFNEQFF
TRBV27	TRBJ1-6	once	.	TGTGCCAGCAGTTTACGGTCCCTTTATTCACCCCTCCACTTT	CASSLRSLYSPLHF
TRBV2	TRBJ2-1	.	TRBD2	TGTGCCAGCAGAAAAAATAGCGGGGGGTCCCGCAATGAGCAGTTCTTC	CASRKNSGGSRNEQFF
TRBV2	TRBJ1-2	.	.	TGTGCCAGCTCTCTTGGCTTCAACTATGGCTACACCTTC	CASSLGFNYGYTF
TRBV6-1	TRBJ2-3	few	.	TGTGCCAGCAGTGAACTCAAGAAACGGGGAACAGATACGCAGTATTTT	CASSELKKRGTDTQYF
TRBV28	TRBJ1-2	.	TRBD1	TGTGCCAGCAGTCCCGGGACAGGGGGCCGCGGTGGCTACACCTTC	CASSPGTGGRGGYTF
TRBV4-2	TRBJ2-7	.	.	TGTGCCAGCAGCCAAGGTCTTGGTACCTACGAGCAGTACTTC	CASSQGLGTYEQYF
TRBV5-1	TRBJ1-1	.	TRBD1	TGCGCCAGCAGCTTGGAGCCCCAGGGGGCGCGGGGCACTGAAGCTTTCTTT	CASSLEPQGARGTEAFF
TRBV3-1/TRBV3-2	TRBJ2-1	.	TRBD1	TGTGCCAGCAGCCTATTACCGACAGGGACCTACAATGAGCAGTTCTTC	CASSLLPTGTYNEQFF
TRBV3-1/TRBV3-2	TRBJ1-2	.	TRBD1	TGTGCCAGCAGCCAAGAGGGGACAGGGAAAGGGGCCCACTATGGCTACACCTTC	CASSQEGTGKGAHYGYTF
TRBV5-1	TRBJ2-1	.	.	TGCGCCAGCAGCTTACAGGGGCTTGGGGCTAGACTAGGAGACAATGAGCAGTTCTTC	CASSLQGLGARLGDNEQFF
TRBV5-1	TRBJ2-7	.	TRBD1	TGCGCCAGCAGCTCACAGGGGTACGAGCAGTACTTC	CASSSQGYEQYF
TRBV19	TRBJ2-7	.	.	TGTGCCAGTAGTCCCAGTGCCACCAACTACGAGCAGTACTTC	CASSPSATNYEQYF
TRBV28	TRBJ2-1	.	.	TGTGCCAGCAGTTTTATGAGATATGAGCAGTTCTTC	CASSFMRYEQFF
TRBV5-1	TRBJ2-7	.	.	TGCGCCAGCAGGGCTGAAGGCTTGGAAACGCACGAGCAGTACTTC	CASRAEGLETHEQYF
TRBV6-5	TRBJ1-2	.	TRBD1	TGTGCCAGCAGTTCCCCGGGACAGGGAGTATCTGGCTACACCTTC	CASSSPGQGVSGYTF
TRBV28	TRBJ2-2	.	TRBD1	TGTGCCAGCACTCCGGACAGGGGAGCGCCTACCGGGGAGCTGTTTTTT	CASTPDRGAPTGELFF
TRBV6-5	TRBJ1-6	.	TRBD1	TGTGCCAGCAGGGAGGGACAGGCGGGTTCACCCCTCCACTTT	CASREGQAGSPLHF
TRBV2	TRBJ2-3	once	TRBD1	TGTGCCAGCAGCATAAAAGTAGACAGGGACACAGATACGCAGTATTTT	CASSIKVDRDTDTQYF
TRBV25-1	TRBJ1-3	.	.	TGTGCCAGCAGAGCCGGGACAATGTCTGGAAACACCATATATTTT	CASRAGTMSGNTIYF
TRBV5-1	TRBJ2-1	few	.	TGCGCCAGCAGCGTCCGGGGAGCGGGTGGCGACAATGAGCAGTTCTTC	CASSVRGAGGDNEQFF
TRBV7-2	TRBJ1-2	.	TRBD1	TGTGCCAGCAGCTTGCGACGGACAGGGTTGGCCGGCTACACCTTC	CASSLRRTGLAGYTF
TRBV3-1/TRBV3-2	TRBJ1-2	.	TRBD1	TGTGCCAGCAGCCAGGTACAGGGGGGTCTTGATGGCTACACCTTC	CASSQVQGGLDGYTF
TRBV5-6	TRBJ2-7	.	.	TGTGCCAGCAGCTTGGGCCCCCCGGGACCGATCTCCTACGAGCAGTACTTC	CASSLGPPGPISYEQYF
TRBV6-5	TRBJ2-1	.	TRBD1	TGTGCCAGCAGAAAGGGACAGGGTCCCTACAATGAGCAGTTCTTC	CASRKGQGPYNEQFF
TRBV30	TRBJ1-6	.	.	TGTGCCTGGACCGGACGGGATAATTCACCCCTCCACTTT	CAWTGRDNSPLHF
TRBV28	TRBJ2-3	.	.	TGTGCCAGCAGTTTATGGTCAGATACGCAGTATTTT	CASSLWSDTQYF
TRBV2	TRBJ1-1	.	TRBD1	TGTGCCAGCAGTGAGAGGGGACAGGGGAACACTGAAGCTTTCTTT	CASSERGQGNTEAFF
TRBV7-2	TRBJ1-5	.	.	TGTGCCAGCAGCTTTCAGGGCGCGAGCAATCAGCCCCAGCATTTT	CASSFQGASNQPQHF
TRBV12-3/TRBV12-4	TRBJ1-2	.	TRBD1	TGTGCCAGCAGCCGGGACAGTAGCACGGGGACCTTC	CASSRDSSTGTF
TRBV5-1	TRBJ2-6	few	TRBD1	TGCGCCAGCAGCTTGGTAATACAGGGGTACTCTGGGGCCAACGTCCTGACTTTC	CASSLVIQGYSGANVLTF
TRBV5-1	TRBJ1-6	.	.	TGCGCCAGCGCGGACAGCTCCTATAATTCACCCCTCCACTTT	CASADSSYNSPLHF
TRBV28	TRBJ1-2	.	.	TGTGCCAGCAGTTCCCAGGGGTTATATAACTATGGCTACACCTTC	CASSSQGLYNYGYTF
TRBV7-9	TRBJ1-5	.	.	TGTGCCAGCAGCTTAGCGGAGTGGCAGCCCCAGCATTTT	CASSLAEWQPQHF
TRBV7-2	TRBJ2-1	.	.	TGTGCCAGCAGTGTGGAGGGGGGCTTTCCCAATGAGCAGTTCTTC	CASSVEGGFPNEQFF